This TCR beta chain is drawn from a study of blood T cell repertoires in COVID-19. Across the whole study: Spain, Italy and the United States supplied samples that represented acute and convalescent COVID-19. The analysed material was cDNA or gDNA that came from T cells, B-cell-depleted T cells, or PBMCs.

The V and J ends lost 1 base and 11 bases respectively, with 13 bases between them. This CDR3 region has 13 residues. Germline-derived CDR1 and CDR2 are KGHDR and SFDVKD. Methods used by the authors: Amplification with reference gene primers provided the estimates of nucleated cell counts. TCRdb keeps only in-frame clones here, not all; method: immunoSEQ multiplex PCR. The V and J calls and the clone size are those of that table, but D and trimming were determined from the DNA. The sample includes around 100,000 clones, roughly 90% of them seen just once. This clone occurred once. Sequenced: peripheral blood. The rearrangement uses TRBV24-1 and TRBJ1-1, with no clear D. This receptor was obtained from a woman in her sixties or seventies with acute or convalescent COVID-19. CDR3 nucleotides: TGTGCCACCAGTGATTTTAACGGGAGGGAGGCTTTCTTT. It specifies CATSDFNGREAFF.